This T cell receptor (beta chain) appears in the sequencing data of a study of shared clonotypes between healthy human individuals. Study outcomes and limitations: Generation probabilities of non-shared clonotypes were lower (relative to those shared by all four donors). Generally, naive subsets (rather than memory subsets) showed larger estimated richness. Several donors held about 4.5% of naive CD4 clonotypes in common. Rarefaction analysis demonstrated incomplete sorted-subset sequencing notwithstanding large depth.

This CDR3 region has 14 residues. Looked up from germline, CDR1 is SGHAT and CDR2 is FQNNGV. V was cut by 2 bases and J by 3 bases, with 8 bases left in between. Naive CD8 isolation took CD45RO-negative cells positively selected for CCR7 and excluded terminally differentiated effector memory CD45RA+ cells. Profiling relied on immunoSEQ multiplex PCR, and the TCRdb table lists in-frame clones only, not all of them. Seen here are roughly 890,000 clones, 85% to 95% observed once, and the top ten hold around 24%. This clone was seen a single time. Its cognate antigen is unknown. The sequencing sample was made of naive CD8+ T cells sorted from blood. The clonotype was recovered from a man aged 30 to 39 in good health. The rearrangement links TRBV11-2 to TRBJ1-5, with D uncertain. CDR3 protein: CASSLSGFNQPQHF. In nucleotides, the CDR3 is TGTGCCAGCAGCTTATCAGGATTCAATCAGCCCCAGCATTTT. The full variable domain, with the rest looked up from reference TRBV11-2 and TRBJ1-5, is EAGVAQSPRYKIIEKRQSVAFWCNPISGHATLYWYQQILGQGPKLLIQFQNNGVVDDSQLPKDRFSAERLKGVDSTLKIQPAKLEDSAVYLCASSLSGFNQPQHFGDGTRLSIL.